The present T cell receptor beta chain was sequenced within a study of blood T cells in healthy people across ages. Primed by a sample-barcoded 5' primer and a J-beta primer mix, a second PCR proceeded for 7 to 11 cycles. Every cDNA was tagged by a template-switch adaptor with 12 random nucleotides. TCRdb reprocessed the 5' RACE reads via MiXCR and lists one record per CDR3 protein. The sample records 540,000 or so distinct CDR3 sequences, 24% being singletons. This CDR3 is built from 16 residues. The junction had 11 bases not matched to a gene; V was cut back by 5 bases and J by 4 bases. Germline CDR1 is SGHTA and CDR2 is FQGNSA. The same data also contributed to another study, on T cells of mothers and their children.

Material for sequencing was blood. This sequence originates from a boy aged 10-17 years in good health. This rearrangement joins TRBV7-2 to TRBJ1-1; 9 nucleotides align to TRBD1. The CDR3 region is CASSPTTGGWGTEAFF. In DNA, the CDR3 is TGTGCCAGCAGCCCCACAACAGGGGGCTGGGGCACTGAAGCTTTCTTT.